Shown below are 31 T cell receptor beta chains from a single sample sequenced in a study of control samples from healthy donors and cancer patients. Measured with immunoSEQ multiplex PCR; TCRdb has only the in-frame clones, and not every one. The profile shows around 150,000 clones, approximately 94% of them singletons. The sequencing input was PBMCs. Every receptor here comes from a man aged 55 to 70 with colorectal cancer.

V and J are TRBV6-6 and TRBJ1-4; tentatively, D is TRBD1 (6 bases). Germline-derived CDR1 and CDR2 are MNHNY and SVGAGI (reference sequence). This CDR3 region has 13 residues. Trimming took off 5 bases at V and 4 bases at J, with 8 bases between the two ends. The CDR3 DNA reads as TGTGCCAGCAGTCGGGACATTAATGAAAAACTGTTTTTT. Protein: CASSRDINEKLFF.

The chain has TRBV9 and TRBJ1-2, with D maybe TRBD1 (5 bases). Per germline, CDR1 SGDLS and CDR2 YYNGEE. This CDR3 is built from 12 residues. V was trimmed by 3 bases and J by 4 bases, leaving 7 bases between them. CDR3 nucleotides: TGTGCCAGCAGCGCAGGGATCTATGGCTACACCTTC. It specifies CASSAGIYGYTF.

DNA for the CDR3: TGTGCCAGTAGTATAGGCGGGGGACAAGAGACCCAGTACTTC. This gives the protein CASSIGGGQETQYF. The J gene is TRBJ2-5, the V gene TRBV19, with TRBD2 matching 7 bases. V shed 1 base, J shed 2 bases, and the junction held 1 base outside the gene matches. The CDR3 covers 14 residues. The germline gives CDR1 LNHDA, CDR2 SQIVND (reference sequence).

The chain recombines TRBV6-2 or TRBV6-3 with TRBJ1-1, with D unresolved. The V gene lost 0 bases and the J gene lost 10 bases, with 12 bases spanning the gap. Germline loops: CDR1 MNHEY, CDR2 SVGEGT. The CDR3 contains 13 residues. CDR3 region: CASSYSTLSRAFF. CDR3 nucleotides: TGTGCCAGCAGTTACTCGACCCTTTCCCGAGCTTTCTTT.

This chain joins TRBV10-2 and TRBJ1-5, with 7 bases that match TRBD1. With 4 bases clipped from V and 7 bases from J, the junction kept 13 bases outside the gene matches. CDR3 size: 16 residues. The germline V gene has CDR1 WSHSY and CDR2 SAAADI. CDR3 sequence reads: CASSAGKTGLRQPQHF. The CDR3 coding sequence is TGCGCCAGCAGTGCGGGAAAGACAGGGCTGAGGCAGCCCCAGCATTTT.

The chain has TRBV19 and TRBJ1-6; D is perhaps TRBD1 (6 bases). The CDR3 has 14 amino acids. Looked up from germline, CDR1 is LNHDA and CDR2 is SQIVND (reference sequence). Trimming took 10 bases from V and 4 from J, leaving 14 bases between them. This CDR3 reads CATGGQKYNSPLHF. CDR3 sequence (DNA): TGTGCCACCGGCGGACAGAAATATAATTCACCCCTCCACTTT. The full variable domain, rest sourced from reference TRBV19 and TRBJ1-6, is DGGITQSPKYLFRKEGQNVTLSCEQNLNHDAMYWYRQDPGQGLRLIYYSQIVNDFQKGDIAEGYSVSREKKESFPLTVTSAQKNPTAFYLCATGGQKYNSPLHFGNGTRLTVT.

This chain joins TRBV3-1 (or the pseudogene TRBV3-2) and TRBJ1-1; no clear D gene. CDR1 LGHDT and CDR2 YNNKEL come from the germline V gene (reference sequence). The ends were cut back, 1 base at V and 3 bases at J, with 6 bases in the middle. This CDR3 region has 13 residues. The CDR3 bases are TGTGCCAGCAGCCAAGGGAGTGACACTGAAGCTTTCTTT. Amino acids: CASSQGSDTEAFF.

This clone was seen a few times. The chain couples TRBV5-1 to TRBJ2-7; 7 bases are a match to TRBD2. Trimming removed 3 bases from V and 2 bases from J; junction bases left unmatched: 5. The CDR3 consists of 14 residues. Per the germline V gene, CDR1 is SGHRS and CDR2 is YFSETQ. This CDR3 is CASSSRLAAYEQYF. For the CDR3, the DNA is TGCGCCAGCAGCTCCCGACTAGCCGCCTACGAGCAGTACTTC.

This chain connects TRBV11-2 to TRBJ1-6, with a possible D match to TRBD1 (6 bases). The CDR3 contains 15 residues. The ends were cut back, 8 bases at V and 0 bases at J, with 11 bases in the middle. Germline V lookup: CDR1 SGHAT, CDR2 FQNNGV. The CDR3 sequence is CASAPDSSYNSPLHF. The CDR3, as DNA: TGTGCCAGCGCCCCGGACAGCTCCTATAATTCACCCCTCCACTTT.

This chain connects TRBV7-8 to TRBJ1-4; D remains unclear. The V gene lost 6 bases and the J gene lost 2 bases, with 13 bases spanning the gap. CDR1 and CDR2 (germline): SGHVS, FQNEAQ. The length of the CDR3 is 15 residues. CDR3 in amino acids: CASSRAGGTNEKLFF. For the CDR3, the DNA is TGTGCCAGCAGTCGGGCGGGCGGGACTAATGAAAAACTGTTTTTT.

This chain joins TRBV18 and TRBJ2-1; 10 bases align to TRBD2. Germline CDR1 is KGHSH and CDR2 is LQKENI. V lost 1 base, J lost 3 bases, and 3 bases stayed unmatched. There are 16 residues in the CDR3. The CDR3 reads CASSPRAGGFYNEQFF. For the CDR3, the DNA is TGTGCCAGCTCACCACGAGCGGGGGGGTTCTACAATGAGCAGTTCTTC. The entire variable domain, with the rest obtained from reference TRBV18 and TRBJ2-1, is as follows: NAGVMQNPRHLVRRRGQEARLRCSPMKGHSHVYWYRQLPEEGLKFMVYLQKENIIDESGMPKERFSAEFPKEGPSILRIQQVVRGDSAAYFCASSPRAGGFYNEQFFGPGTRLTVL.

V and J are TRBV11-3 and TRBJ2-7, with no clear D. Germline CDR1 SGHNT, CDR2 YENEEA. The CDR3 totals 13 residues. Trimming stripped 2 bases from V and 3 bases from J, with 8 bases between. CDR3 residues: CASSLKDGYEQYF. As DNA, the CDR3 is TGTGCCAGCAGCTTAAAGGACGGCTACGAGCAGTACTTC.

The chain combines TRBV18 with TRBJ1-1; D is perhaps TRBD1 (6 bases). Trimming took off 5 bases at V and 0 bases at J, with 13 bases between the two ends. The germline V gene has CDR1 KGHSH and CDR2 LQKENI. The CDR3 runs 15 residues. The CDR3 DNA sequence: TGTGCCAGCTCAGAAAAAACAGGGATGAACACTGAAGCTTTCTTT. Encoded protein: CASSEKTGMNTEAFF.

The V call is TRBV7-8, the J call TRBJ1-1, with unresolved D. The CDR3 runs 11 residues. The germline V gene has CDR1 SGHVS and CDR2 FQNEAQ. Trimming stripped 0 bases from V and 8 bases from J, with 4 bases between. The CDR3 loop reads CASSLAREAFF. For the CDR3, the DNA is TGTGCCAGCAGCTTAGCGCGGGAAGCTTTCTTT. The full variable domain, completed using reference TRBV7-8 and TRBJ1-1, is GAGVSQSPRYKVAKRGQDVALRCDPISGHVSLFWYQQALGQGPEFLTYFQNEAQLDKSGLPSDRFFAERPEGSVSTLKIQRTQQEDSAVYLCASSLAREAFFGQGTRLTVV.

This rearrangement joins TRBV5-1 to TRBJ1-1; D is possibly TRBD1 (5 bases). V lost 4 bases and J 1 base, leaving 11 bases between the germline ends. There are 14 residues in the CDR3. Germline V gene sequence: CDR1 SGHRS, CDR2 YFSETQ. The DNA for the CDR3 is TGCGCCAGCAGCGATAAGGACAAGAACACTGAAGCTTTCTTT. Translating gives CASSDKDKNTEAFF.

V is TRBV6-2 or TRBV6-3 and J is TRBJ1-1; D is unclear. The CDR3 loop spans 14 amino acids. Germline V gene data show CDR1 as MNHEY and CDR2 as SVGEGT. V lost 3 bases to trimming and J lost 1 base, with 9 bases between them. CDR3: CASSYLTSNTEAFF. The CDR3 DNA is TGTGCCAGCAGTTATTTGACATCGAACACTGAAGCTTTCTTT.

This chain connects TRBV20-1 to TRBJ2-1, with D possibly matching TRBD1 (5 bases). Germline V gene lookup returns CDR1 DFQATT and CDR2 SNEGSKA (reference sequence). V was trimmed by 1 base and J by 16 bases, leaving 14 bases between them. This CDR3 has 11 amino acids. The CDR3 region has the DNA TGCAGTGCTAGAGTCAGGGAAACGTCATTCTTC. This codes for CSARVRETSFF.

The CDR3 nucleotides read TGTGCCAGCAGCGGGGGACTAGCGAGGTCCTACGAGCAGTACTTC. Its translation is CASSGGLARSYEQYF. The V and J genes are TRBV5-6 and TRBJ2-7; 10 bases map to TRBD2. The junction had 5 bases not matched to a gene; V was cut back by 4 bases and J by 1 base. The germline V gene has CDR1 SGHDT and CDR2 YYEEEE. CDR3 length: 15 residues.

CDR3 region: CASSYVGGGTEAFF. As DNA, the CDR3 is TGTGCCAGCAGTTACGTCGGGGGGGGGACTGAAGCTTTCTTT. The V gene is TRBV6-2 or TRBV6-3, the J gene TRBJ1-1; D possibly corresponds to TRBD1 (5 bases). The CDR3 totals 14 residues. Between the trimmed V and J ends, which lost 2 bases and 5 bases, there was a span of 12 bases. The germline gives CDR1 MNHEY, CDR2 SVGEGT.

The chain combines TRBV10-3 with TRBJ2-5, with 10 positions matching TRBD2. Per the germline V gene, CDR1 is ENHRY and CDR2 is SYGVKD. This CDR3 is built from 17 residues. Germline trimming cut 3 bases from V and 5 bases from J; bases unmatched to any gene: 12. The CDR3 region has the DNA TGTGCCATCAGTGATCGGGGAGGACTAGCGGCCTCGGAGACCCAGTACTTC. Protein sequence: CAISDRGGLAASETQYF.

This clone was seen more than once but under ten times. CDR3 in DNA: TGTGCCAGCAGTCGACTAGCGGGGGGGGCGGAGACCCAGTACTTC. As protein: CASSRLAGGAETQYF. The V call is TRBV7-2, the J call TRBJ2-5; 14 bases are a match to TRBD2. The CDR3 has 15 residues. The ends lost 6 bases at V and 5 bases at J; junction bases unmatched: 5. CDR1 is SGHTA and CDR2 is FQGNSA in the germline V gene.

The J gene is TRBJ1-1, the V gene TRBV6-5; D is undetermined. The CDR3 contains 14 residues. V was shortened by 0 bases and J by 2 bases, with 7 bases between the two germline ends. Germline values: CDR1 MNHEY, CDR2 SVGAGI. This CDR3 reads CASSYSVVNTEAFF. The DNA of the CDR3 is TGTGCCAGCAGTTACTCGGTAGTCAACACTGAAGCTTTCTTT.

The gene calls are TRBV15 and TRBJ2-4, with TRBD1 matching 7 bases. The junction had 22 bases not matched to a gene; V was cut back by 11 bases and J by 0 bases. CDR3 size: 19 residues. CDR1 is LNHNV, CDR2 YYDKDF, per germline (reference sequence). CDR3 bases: TGTGCCTCGTCGAAGGGGACCGTATCGGACAGGCTAGCCAAAAACATTCAGTACTTC. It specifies CASSKGTVSDRLAKNIQYF.

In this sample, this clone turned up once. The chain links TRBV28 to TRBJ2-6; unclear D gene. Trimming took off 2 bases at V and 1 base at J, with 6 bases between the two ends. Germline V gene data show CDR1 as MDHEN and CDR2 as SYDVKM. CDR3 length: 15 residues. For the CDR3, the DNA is TGTGCCAGCAGTTTACCAGATTCTGGGGCCAACGTCCTGACTTTC. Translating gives CASSLPDSGANVLTF.

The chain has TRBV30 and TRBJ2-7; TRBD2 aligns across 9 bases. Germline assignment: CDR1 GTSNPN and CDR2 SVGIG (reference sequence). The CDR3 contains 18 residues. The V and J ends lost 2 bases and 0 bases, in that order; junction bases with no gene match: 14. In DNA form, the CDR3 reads TGTGCCTGGAGTTCCGGGACTAGCAGGCGTATTAGCTCCTACGAGCAGTACTTC. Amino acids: CAWSSGTSRRISSYEQYF.

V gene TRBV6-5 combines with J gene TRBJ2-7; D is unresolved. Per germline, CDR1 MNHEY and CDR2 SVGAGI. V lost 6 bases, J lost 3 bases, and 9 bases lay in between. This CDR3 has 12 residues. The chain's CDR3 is CASRAELYEQYF. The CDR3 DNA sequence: TGTGCCAGCAGGGCCGAACTCTACGAGCAGTACTTC.

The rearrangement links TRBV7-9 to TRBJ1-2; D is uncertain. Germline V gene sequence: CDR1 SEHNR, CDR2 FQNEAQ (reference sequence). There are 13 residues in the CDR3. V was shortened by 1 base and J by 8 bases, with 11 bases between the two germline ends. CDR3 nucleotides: TGTGCCAGCAGCTTAGTGGGCGGTGGCGGCTACACCTTC. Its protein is CASSLVGGGGYTF.

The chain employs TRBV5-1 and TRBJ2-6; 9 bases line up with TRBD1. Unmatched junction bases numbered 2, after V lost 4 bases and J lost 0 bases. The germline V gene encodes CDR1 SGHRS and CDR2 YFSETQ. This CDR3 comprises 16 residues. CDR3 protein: CASSTTGGSGANVLTF. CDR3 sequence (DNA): TGCGCCAGCAGCACGACAGGGGGCTCTGGGGCCAACGTCCTGACTTTC.

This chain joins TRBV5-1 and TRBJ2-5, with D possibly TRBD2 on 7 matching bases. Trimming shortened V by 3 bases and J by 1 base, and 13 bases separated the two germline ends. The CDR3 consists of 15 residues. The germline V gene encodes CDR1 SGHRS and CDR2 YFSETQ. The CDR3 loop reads CASSSGGRVQETQYF. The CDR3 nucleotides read TGCGCCAGCAGCTCCGGGGGGCGGGTCCAAGAGACCCAGTACTTC.

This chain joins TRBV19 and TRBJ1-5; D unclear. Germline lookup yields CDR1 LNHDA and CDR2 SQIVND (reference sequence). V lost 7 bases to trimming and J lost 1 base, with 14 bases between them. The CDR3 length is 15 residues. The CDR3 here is CASNTVAASNQPQHF. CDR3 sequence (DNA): TGTGCCAGTAATACTGTGGCGGCGAGCAATCAGCCCCAGCATTTT.

Here the CDR3 DNA reads TGTGCCAGCAGTTCGCAGATGAACACTGAAGCTTTCTTT. Protein sequence: CASSSQMNTEAFF. V and J are TRBV6-2 or TRBV6-3 and TRBJ1-1; no clear D. The CDR3 extends over 13 amino acids. Trimming removed 4 bases at V and 0 bases at J, with 6 bases between. CDR1 MNHEY and CDR2 SVGEGT come from the germline V gene.